The 23 T cell receptor beta chains below come from one sample, sequenced in a study of T cells after yellow fever vaccination. From the 5' RACE reads, TCRdb called clonotypes with MiXCR, one entry per CDR3 protein. The sample has just under 600,000 distinct CDR3 sequences; 13% are singletons. The sample in question was PBMCs, obtained on the day of the yellow fever booster vaccination. Source of these receptors: a man aged 25 to 40 who received the YFV17D yellow fever vaccine.

About this clonotype: A much larger clone differs from this one at a single base, so this may be a read error. The rearrangement joins TRBV4-2 to TRBJ2-1; TRBD2 matches 11 bases. The germline CDR1 and CDR2 sequences are LGHNA and YNFKEQ. V dropped 1 base and J dropped 8; count of bases not matched to a gene: 4. CDR3 length: 15 residues. The CDR3 sequence: CASSQGLAGYYEQFF. The CDR3, as DNA: TGTGCCAGCAGCCAAGGACTAGCGGGATACTATGAGCAGTTCTTC.

The table lists this clonotype with a few counts. The chain couples TRBV27 to TRBJ2-7; 10 bases align to TRBD2. The junction had 8 bases not matched to a gene; V was cut back by 8 bases and J by 4 bases. There are 14 residues in the CDR3. Germline loops: CDR1 MNHEY, CDR2 SMNVEV (reference sequence). CDR3 coding DNA: TGTGCCAGCCGTGGGGCGACTAGCGGGTACGAGCAGTACTTC. The encoded protein is CASRGATSGYEQYF.

The CDR3 nucleotides are TGTGCCAGCAGTGACGGAAGGGGCCAAGAGACCCAGTACTTC. Amino acids: CASSDGRGQETQYF. The chain carries TRBV2 and TRBJ2-5, with a tentative D call TRBD1 (5 bases). This CDR3 comprises 14 residues. V lost 3 bases and J lost 1, with 9 bases in between. The V gene's germline CDR1 is SNHLY and CDR2 FYNNEI.

This clonotype was counted only a few times. The chain combines TRBV6-1 with TRBJ2-2; tentative D call: TRBD2 (6 bases). The ends were cut back, 2 bases at V and 7 bases at J, with 20 bases in the middle. The CDR3 runs to 17 residues. CDR1 and CDR2 from the germline V gene are MNHNS and SASEGT. This chain's CDR3 is CASSESEREWVRGELFF. CDR3 DNA: TGTGCCAGCAGTGAATCCGAACGGGAGTGGGTACGCGGGGAGCTGTTTTTT.

In its sample, this clonotype was seen a few times. The chain joins TRBV3-1 to TRBJ2-7; perhaps TRBD1 as D (6 bases). The CDR3 consists of 16 residues. Germline CDR1 reads LGHDT; CDR2 reads YNNKEL (reference sequence). V was trimmed by 1 base and J by 3 bases, leaving 16 bases between them. CDR3 in amino acids: CASSQGGAGVGYEQYF. The DNA for the CDR3 is TGTGCCAGCAGCCAAGGTGGGGCAGGGGTTGGCTACGAGCAGTACTTC.

This clonotype was counted between two and nine times. The V gene is TRBV12-3 or TRBV12-4, the J gene TRBJ2-5; 8 bases map to TRBD2. V shed 4 bases, J shed 4 bases, and the junction held 8 bases outside the gene matches. The CDR3 is 15 residues long. DNA for the CDR3: TGTGCCAGCAGTTCCCGGGGGGGGAGGATAGAGACCCAGTACTTC. Its protein is CASSSRGGRIETQYF.

This chain uses TRBV28 with TRBJ2-3; D is undetermined. The CDR3 sequence is 13 residues long. Germline CDR1 MDHEN, CDR2 SYDVKM. V was shortened by 3 bases and J by 4 bases, with 8 bases between the two germline ends. The CDR3 DNA is TGTGCCAGCAGTTTTTTGGGGTCAGATACGCAGTATTTT. The encoded protein is CASSFLGSDTQYF.

The chain employs TRBV12-3 or TRBV12-4 and TRBJ1-5, with a weak D call TRBD1 (5 bases). Trimming took 10 bases from V and 3 from J, leaving 16 bases between them. The CDR3 is made up of 14 amino acids. The CDR3 here is CATLRGGNNQPQHF. CDR3 DNA: TGTGCCACCTTAAGGGGCGGTAACAATCAGCCCCAGCATTTT.

The rearrangement links TRBV12-3 or TRBV12-4 to TRBJ2-2, with D perhaps given as TRBD1 or TRBD2 (5 bases each). This CDR3 has 15 amino acids. The germline V and J ends were trimmed by 3 bases and 3 bases, with 11 bases remaining between them. In DNA, the CDR3 is TGTGCCAGCAGTTTTCGGCAGGGAGACACCGGGGAGCTGTTTTTT. Its protein is CASSFRQGDTGELFF.

The chain carries TRBV6-2 or TRBV6-3 and TRBJ2-1; D is perhaps TRBD2 (5 bases). The germline V gene encodes CDR1 MNHEY and CDR2 SVGEGT. The CDR3 covers 12 residues. V was pared by 8 bases and J by 11 bases, with 16 bases between. This CDR3 is CASGSSGNKQFF. CDR3 bases: TGTGCCAGCGGCTCCTCGGGGAATAAGCAGTTCTTC.

This clonotype was detected a few times. The chain employs TRBV7-9 and TRBJ1-5; 10 bases line up with TRBD1. This CDR3 spans 16 amino acids. Germline V gives CDR1 SEHNR, CDR2 FQNEAQ (reference sequence). The trim removed 4 bases at V and 3 bases at J, leaving 6 bases unmatched. Written as DNA, the CDR3 is TGTGCCAGCAGCTCCGGACAGGGGGTTGTCAATCAGCCCCAGCATTTT. It is translated as CASSSGQGVVNQPQHF.

This clonotype was seen ten or more times. The V call is TRBV7-2, the J call TRBJ2-3; D unclear. V was trimmed by 1 base and J by 2 bases, leaving 4 bases between them. Per the germline V gene, CDR1 is SGHTA and CDR2 is FQGNSA. CDR3 length: 13 amino acids. For the CDR3, the DNA is TGTGCCAGCAGCTTAGGCATCACAGATACGCAGTATTTT. It codes for CASSLGITDTQYF.

The chain recombines TRBV6-5 with TRBJ2-7, with 7 bases lining up with TRBD1. This CDR3 region has 15 residues. The germline CDR1 and CDR2 sequences are MNHEY and SVGAGI. Germline trimming cut 2 bases from V and 4 bases from J; bases unmatched to any gene: 8. This chain's CDR3 is CASSYRTGGPYEQYF. Here the CDR3 DNA reads TGTGCCAGCAGTTACAGGACAGGAGGCCCGTACGAGCAGTACTTC.

This clonotype was recorded many times. V and J are TRBV12-3 or TRBV12-4 and TRBJ2-7; TRBD2 aligns across 9 bases. The CDR3 sequence is 14 residues long. With V trimmed by 6 bases and J by 1 base, 4 bases remained unmatched. CDR3 amino acids: CASRYSGSSYEQYF. The CDR3 bases are TGTGCCAGCAGGTATAGCGGGAGTTCCTACGAGCAGTACTTC.

This clonotype has only a few counts. The chain links TRBV10-2 to TRBJ2-7; D unclear. Germline CDR1 and CDR2: WSHSY and SAAADI. V dropped 3 bases and J dropped 7 bases, with 7 bases sitting between them. The CDR3 is 11 residues long. Here the CDR3 reads CASSDPREQYF. DNA of the CDR3: TGCGCCAGCAGTGACCCTAGGGAGCAGTACTTC.

This clonotype was seen a few times. This sequence joins TRBV5-1 and TRBJ2-5, with TRBD1 matching 12 bases. Per germline, CDR1 SGHRS and CDR2 YFSETQ. With 4 bases clipped from V and 2 bases from J, the junction kept 3 bases outside the gene matches. The CDR3 length is 15 residues. In nucleotides, the CDR3 is TGCGCCAGCAGCGCGGGACAGGGGGCTCAAGAGACCCAGTACTTC. Protein: CASSAGQGAQETQYF.

There are many counts of this clonotype. The chain is built from TRBV5-1 and TRBJ2-7; 8 nucleotides agree with TRBD2. The CDR3 totals 14 residues. Looked up from germline, CDR1 is SGHRS and CDR2 is YFSETQ. V was clipped by 5 bases and J by 0 bases; unmatched bases: 4. As DNA, the CDR3 is TGCGCCAGCAGGGAAAGCGGGAGCTCCTACGAGCAGTACTTC. Translation: CASRESGSSYEQYF.

This clonotype turned up a few times. The chain employs TRBV7-8 and TRBJ2-3, with 7 bases that match TRBD1. V shed 3 bases and J 9 bases; nucleotides not matched to a gene: 9. From germline, CDR1 is SGHVS and CDR2 FQNEAQ. There are 14 residues in the CDR3. CDR3 region: CASSFRTGFSTQYF. As DNA, the CDR3 is TGTGCCAGCAGCTTCCGGACAGGTTTTTCGACGCAGTATTTT.

V and J are TRBV18 and TRBJ2-5; 8 nucleotides line up with TRBD1. CDR1 and CDR2 (germline): KGHSH, LQKENI. The CDR3 is 15 amino acids. V was pared by 3 bases and J by 4 bases, with 7 bases of the junction left unmatched. CDR3 in amino acids: CASSPRTGRRETQYF. Here the CDR3 DNA reads TGTGCCAGCTCACCCCGGACAGGGCGGCGAGAGACCCAGTACTTC.

This clonotype was detected only a few times. This chain joins TRBV7-9 and TRBJ2-1; TRBD2 agrees at 11 bases. Germline lookup yields CDR1 SEHNR and CDR2 FQNEAQ (reference sequence). CDR3 length: 14 residues. J gave up 8 bases and V 5 bases, and 5 bases lay outside the gene matches. Here the CDR3 DNA reads TGTGCCAGCAGCAGACTAGCGGGAACGGATGAGCAGTTCTTC. Encoded protein: CASSRLAGTDEQFF.

This chain connects TRBV10-3 to TRBJ2-6; D may correspond to TRBD1 or TRBD2 (6 bases each). Germline values: CDR1 ENHRY, CDR2 SYGVKD. The V end lost 10 bases, the J end lost 2 bases, and 15 bases lay between the germline ends. This CDR3 spans 15 amino acids. Here the CDR3 reads CATHGGGTGANVLTF. Written as DNA, the CDR3 is TGTGCCACCCACGGAGGGGGGACTGGGGCCAACGTCCTGACTTTC.

The V gene is TRBV20-1, the J gene TRBJ2-7; 12 bases map to TRBD2. The CDR3 covers 16 residues. V shed 6 bases, J shed 3 bases, and the junction held 12 bases outside the gene matches. Germline CDR1 and CDR2: DFQATT and SNEGSKA (reference sequence). DNA for the CDR3: TGCAGTGCCAACCTACCTCTAGCGGGAGGGGACTACGAGCAGTACTTC. Translating it yields CSANLPLAGGDYEQYF.

V gene TRBV19 combines with J gene TRBJ1-1; 7 bases are a match to TRBD1. V shed 10 bases, J shed 5 bases, and the junction held 13 bases outside the gene matches. The CDR3 is 14 amino acids. Per the germline V gene, CDR1 is LNHDA and CDR2 is SQIVND (reference sequence). This CDR3 reads CATSGGHRETEAFF. The CDR3 nucleotides read TGTGCCACTTCAGGGGGACACAGGGAGACTGAAGCTTTCTTT. Complete variable domain (other parts from reference TRBV19 and TRBJ1-1): DGGITQSPKYLFRKEGQNVTLSCEQNLNHDAMYWYRQDPGQGLRLIYYSQIVNDFQKGDIAEGYSVSREKKESFPLTVTSAQKNPTAFYLCATSGGHRETEAFFGQGTRLTVV.